Shown below are 5 T cell receptor beta chains from a single sample sequenced in a study of T cells after yellow fever vaccination. TCRdb re-called the 5' RACE reads through MiXCR, storing one row per CDR3 protein. The table shows 55,000 to 70,000 distinct CDR3 sequences, with approximately 7% occurring only once. Here the sequenced sample was CD8+ T cells sorted from PBMCs, taken roughly 45 days after the first yellow fever vaccination. The source of these receptors is a man younger than 35 who received the YFV17D yellow fever vaccine.

J is TRBJ2-7 and V is TRBV5-1; D possibly matches TRBD1 or TRBD2 (6 bases each). The V gene lost 0 bases and the J gene lost 5 bases, with 12 bases spanning the gap. Germline-derived CDR1 and CDR2 are SGHRS and YFSETQ. This CDR3 has 14 amino acids. CDR3 bases: TGCGCCAGCAGCTTGGGACACGGGGGCGACGAGCAGTACTTC. Amino acid sequence: CASSLGHGGDEQYF.

The chain carries TRBV2 and TRBJ2-2, with D possibly called TRBD1 or TRBD2 (6 bases each). This CDR3 has 15 amino acids. Trimming pared 6 bases from V and 0 bases from J, leaving 11 bases between. CDR1 and CDR2 (germline): SNHLY, FYNNEI. The DNA of the CDR3 is TGTGCCAGCAGAGGGGGGACGGCGAACACCGGGGAGCTGTTTTTT. It specifies CASRGGTANTGELFF.

This clonotype was seen a handful of times. V gene TRBV7-6 combines with J gene TRBJ2-1; 13 bases line up with TRBD2. The CDR3 loop spans 18 amino acids. Trimming removed 6 bases from V and 2 bases from J; junction bases left unmatched: 10. CDR1 is SGHVS and CDR2 is FNYEAQ in the germline V gene. In DNA form, the CDR3 reads TGTGCCAGCAGTTACTCACGGGGACTAGCGGGAACCTACAATGAGCAGTTCTTC. Amino acid sequence: CASSYSRGLAGTYNEQFF.

This clonotype was counted ten times or more. The V gene is TRBV5-6, the J gene TRBJ2-3, with D unresolved. The V end was cut by 4 bases, the J end by 3 bases, with 18 bases between. Germline CDR1 is SGHDT and CDR2 is YYEEEE. The CDR3 extends over 16 amino acids. The CDR3 bases are TGTGCCAGCAGCAGTGCGATAGGCGTTACAACAGATACGCAGTATTTT. It encodes CASSSAIGVTTDTQYF.

The chain carries TRBV4-1 and TRBJ1-1, with D possibly matching TRBD1 (5 bases). V gave up 0 bases and J gave up 1 base, with 9 bases separating them. The CDR3 contains 15 residues. Per the germline V gene, CDR1 is MGHRA and CDR2 is YSYEKL. The CDR3 here is CASSQERGSNTEAFF. In nucleotides, the CDR3 is TGCGCCAGCAGCCAAGAAAGGGGATCGAACACTGAAGCTTTCTTT.